This TCR beta chain was retrieved from a study of T cells in Graves' hyperthyroidism and ophthalmopathy (dated by TCRdb to between 2018 and 2021). With regard to the full study: Peripheral blood was sampled at the time of initial diagnosis, prior to any treatment. To identify TCR V-J signatures that set the groups apart, the researchers used a discovery cohort of about a hundred patients, made up of roughly 45 with Graves' ophthalmopathy and some 60 with stable Graves' hyperthyroidism. Whether ophthalmopathy could be predicted prospectively was tested in an independent validation cohort made up of 18 hyperthyroidism patients plus 17 patients who later progressed to ophthalmopathy. The roughly 91 discovery patients were randomly split 7:3 into training and test sets. Thyroid tissue and blood T-cell repertoires from six Graves' hyperthyroidism patients were also compared in the study. Once sampling was done, hyperthyroidism patients were given methimazole at a starting dose of 30 mg daily, whereas ophthalmopathy patients were given high-dose intravenous methylprednisolone. According to the paper, TCR Vbeta CDR3 sequencing was carried out on over 130 peripheral blood samples, which came from under 50 ophthalmopathy, under 80 hyperthyroidism and roughly 17 progressor patients. What the work shows at the level of the full study, not this receptor alone: In validation, progression to ophthalmopathy was predicted by the model with around 71% sensitivity and roughly 72% specificity, a median of about 6.8 months before onset. Most expanded thyroid clonotypes (frequency above 0.001) were also detected in blood, suggesting blood repertoires may reflect thyroid immune responses. Sample size was not statistically predetermined, and investigators were not blinded to group allocation. In cross-validation, a model built on a 13 V-J signature told ophthalmopathy apart from stable hyperthyroidism with 85% to 90% sensitivity and 81% to 82% specificity, and in testing the same model reached 80%/75%.

The CDR3 measures 16 amino acids from cysteine to phenylalanine. The CDR3 DNA has 48 bases and is translated from base 1. V drops 0 bases and J drops 0 bases, leaving 9 bases in between. According to the germline V gene, CDR1 reads MNHEY and CDR2 reads SVGAGI. Stable Graves' hyperthyroidism was defined as no progression to ophthalmopathy during 18 months of follow-up. Hyperthyroidism patients were aged 18 to 65 years and newly diagnosed, with disease duration of less than 2 months. The study excluded patients with uncontrolled infections, other autoimmune diseases, pregnancy or lactation. Diagnoses relied on clinical symptoms, serum thyroxine and TRAb, thyroid ultrasound and orbital computed tomography. PBMCs were isolated from roughly 10 ml of fresh peripheral blood by Ficoll-Paque density gradient centrifugation. Total RNA was extracted using Trizol reagent, and RNA quality was assessed on an Agilent 2100 Bioanalyzer.

The sample holds a few counts of this clonotype. It lacks a known antigen. Per-nucleotide qualities are absent, and no much larger clonotype sits a single base away. The TCR beta CDR3 regions were amplified from RNA transcripts. A first-round RT-PCR of the TCR CDR3 used the HTBI primer set with the Qiagen OneStep RT-PCR kit. The libraries were constructed in a second round of multiplex PCR and then size-selected and purified. The libraries were sequenced on an Illumina HiSeq2000 using paired-end 100 bp reads. Per the original workflow: SOAPnuke was used to process the raw data, with reads discarded if the reads contained adapters or uncalled bases, had a mean Phred below 15, or lacked an exact constant-primer or identifier match. High-quality paired reads were merged using COPE v1.2.5, and each unique nucleotide sequence was defined as a clonotype. MiTCR v1.1 was used to align clonotypes to the IMGT TRBV, TRBD and TRBJ reference segments. Only V-J combinations with frequency above 0.0001, covering 99% to 99.2% of repertoires, were analysed. A TCS score was defined as the ratio of F50 (clonal expansion) to E x V (chaos), with BLOSUM62-based TCRdist applied between CDR3 peptides within each V-J. Welch's t-statistics and random forest reduced approximately 520 V-J features to roughly 13, which were used in a naive Bayes classifier (R e1071). TCRdb cleaned the public reads at Q25 with fastp, built clones with MiXCR and kept in-frame beta chains. Every entry covers one CDR3 protein and lists the most common genes and DNA from its rows. The authors' filters were not applied to this entry. In this sample the table shows some 350,000 distinct CDR3 sequences, roughly 25% of which occur a single time. The ten largest clones represent 73% of the sample.

Sequences were obtained from blood. This receptor was identified in a man aged 50-60 years with Graves' hyperthyroidism. The chain is assembled from TRBV6-5 and TRBJ1-3; the D gene remains uncertain. For the CDR3, the sequence is CASSYSEIFSGNTIYF. The sequence in DNA is TGTGCCAGCAGTTACTCGGAGATCTTCTCTGGAAACACCATATATTTT.